The 11 T cell receptor beta chains below come from one sample, sequenced in a study of early T cells in non-severe SARS-CoV-2 infection. MiXCR, run by TCRdb on the 5' RACE reads, gives a single entry per CDR3 protein. The data contain around 77,000 distinct CDR3 sequences, 4.5% to 6% of them singletons. This material consisted of whole blood, taken at baseline. The receptors come from an adult who was a healthcare worker with PCR-confirmed SARS-CoV-2 infection or an uninfected control (not recorded which).

This sequence joins TRBV4-1 and TRBJ2-7; perhaps TRBD2 as D (6 bases). Deletions cut 1 base from V and 3 bases from J, with 10 bases between. Germline CDR1 and CDR2: MGHRA and YSYEKL. The CDR3 loop spans 14 amino acids. The CDR3 sequence: CASSQVGGVYEQYF. DNA for the CDR3: TGCGCCAGCAGCCAAGTGGGAGGAGTCTACGAGCAGTACTTC.

The chain is built from TRBV11-2 and TRBJ1-2; TRBD1 agrees at 7 bases. The ends lost 6 bases at V and 8 bases at J; junction bases unmatched: 9. CDR3 length equals 13 residues. Germline V CDR1 and CDR2: SGHAT, FQNNGV. The CDR3 is CASSSDRVGGYTF. CDR3 bases: TGTGCCAGCAGTTCCGACAGGGTAGGCGGCTACACCTTC.

This clonotype was seen repeatedly, ten times or more. This rearrangement joins TRBV7-9 to TRBJ1-6; the match to TRBD1 covers 7 bases. The germline V gene has CDR1 SEHNR and CDR2 FQNEAQ (reference sequence). V lost 7 bases, J lost 15 bases, and 9 bases stayed unmatched. The CDR3 spans 12 residues. The CDR3 reads CASTGTDKRLHF. The CDR3 DNA reads as TGTGCCAGCACCGGGACAGACAAACGCCTCCACTTT.

This clonotype was found a few times. CDR3 protein: CASSVGRDNEQFF. The CDR3 nucleotides are TGTGCCAGCAGTGTCGGACGGGACAATGAGCAGTTCTTC. The rearrangement joins TRBV2 to TRBJ2-1, with no clear D. This CDR3 is built from 13 residues. Germline CDR1 and CDR2: SNHLY and FYNNEI. The germline V and J ends were trimmed by 4 bases and 5 bases, with 9 bases remaining between them.

This clonotype came up many times. The chain employs TRBV19 and TRBJ2-1, with no clear D. Looked up from germline, CDR1 is LNHDA and CDR2 is SQIVND (reference sequence). The ends were cut back, 3 bases at V and 7 bases at J, with 16 bases in the middle. This CDR3 contains 15 residues. The CDR3 here is CASSIFGGPGNEQFF. CDR3 nucleotide sequence: TGTGCCAGTAGTATTTTCGGCGGTCCTGGGAATGAGCAGTTCTTC.

The V gene is TRBV3-1, the J gene TRBJ2-3, with TRBD2 identical over 8 bases. With 2 bases clipped from V and 0 bases from J, the junction kept 7 bases outside the gene matches. The CDR3 has 17 residues. CDR1 and CDR2 (germline): LGHDT, YNNKEL (reference sequence). This chain's CDR3 is CASSQLAGIGSTDTQYF. The CDR3 DNA sequence: TGTGCCAGCAGCCAATTAGCGGGGATTGGAAGCACAGATACGCAGTATTTT.

This sequence joins TRBV28 and TRBJ2-7; D is unresolved. Trimming took 5 bases from V and 4 from J, leaving 12 bases between them. Per the germline V gene, CDR1 is MDHEN and CDR2 is SYDVKM. The CDR3 contains 13 residues. CDR3 in amino acids: CASSPPRVYEQYF. CDR3 in DNA: TGTGCCAGCAGTCCCCCCCGAGTTTACGAGCAGTACTTC.

The table lists this clonotype with a few counts. DNA of the CDR3: TGTGCCAGCAGCCTAAGCACCGGGACAGGGGGCCACGAGCAGTACTTC. This encodes CASSLSTGTGGHEQYF. The chain carries TRBV7-2 and TRBJ2-7, with TRBD1 matching 12 bases. The V segment lost 5 bases and the J segment 5 bases; nucleotides outside the gene matches: 10. Germline CDR1 reads SGHTA; CDR2 reads FQGNSA. The CDR3 covers 16 residues.

This clonotype was seen repeatedly, ten times or more. This rearrangement joins TRBV28 to TRBJ2-1, with 9 bases identical to TRBD2. The CDR3 is made up of 17 amino acids. The V gene end was trimmed by 4 bases and the J gene end by 7 bases; junction bases not matched to a gene: 14. The germline CDR1 and CDR2 sequences are MDHEN and SYDVKM. The CDR3 is CASSSLASGIVRNEQFF. The CDR3 bases are TGTGCCAGCAGTTCCCTCGCTAGCGGGATTGTTAGGAATGAGCAGTTCTTC.

This clonotype has at least ten counts. This chain uses TRBV7-2 with TRBJ1-2, with no clear D. The CDR3 contains 14 residues. Germline V CDR1 and CDR2: SGHTA, FQGNSA. Between the trimmed V and J ends, which lost 5 bases and 7 bases, there was a span of 17 bases. In nucleotides, the CDR3 is TGTGCCAGCAGCCAACCGGGCCAGCCCCGTGGCTACACCTTC. This encodes CASSQPGQPRGYTF.

This clonotype was seen only a few times. The chain employs TRBV12-3 or TRBV12-4 and TRBJ1-3; 9 bases are shared with TRBD1. V trimming: 5 bases; J trimming: 4 bases; junction bases outside the gene matches: 0. The CDR3 has 13 amino acids. CDR3 nucleotide sequence: TGTGCCAGCAGTGGGACAGGGGGAAACACCATATATTTT. Its translation: CASSGTGGNTIYF.